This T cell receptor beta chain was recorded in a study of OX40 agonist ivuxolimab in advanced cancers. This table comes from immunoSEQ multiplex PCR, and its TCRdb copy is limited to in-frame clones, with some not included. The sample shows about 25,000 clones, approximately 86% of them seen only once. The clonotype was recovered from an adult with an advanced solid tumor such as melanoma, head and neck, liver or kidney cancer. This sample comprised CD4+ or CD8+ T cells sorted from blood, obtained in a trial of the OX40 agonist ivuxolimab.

The CDR3 is CASSTAGASGEVSGANVLTF. CDR3 nucleotides: TGTGCCAGCAGCACGGCGGGGGCTAGCGGGGAAGTCTCTGGGGCCAACGTCCTGACTTTC. V gene TRBV5-4 combines with J gene TRBJ2-6; 9 nucleotides line up with TRBD2. Germline CDR1 SGHNT, CDR2 YYREEE (reference sequence). With 4 bases clipped from V and 0 bases from J, the junction kept 14 bases outside the gene matches. This CDR3 region has 20 residues.